The T cell receptor (beta chain) described here comes from a study of blood T cell repertoires in COVID-19. Looking at the study overall: T cells, B-cell-depleted T cells, or PBMCs provided the cDNA or gDNA that served as material.

The data were produced by immunoSEQ multiplex PCR, yet TCRdb's version contains in-frame clones alone and is incomplete. The table has some 190,000 clones, approximately 83% seen once. The germline CDR1 and CDR2 sequences are KGHDR and SFDVKD. V lost 3 bases and J lost 5, with 15 bases in between. The CDR3 consists of 16 residues. In its sample, this clone was seen once. Sample: peripheral blood. The V and J genes are TRBV24-1 and TRBJ2-2; a weak D match, TRBD1 (6 bases). This TCR derives from a human donor with active or convalescent COVID-19. The donor label of this sample is uncertain. The CDR3 coding sequence is TGTGCCACCAGTGATCTTACCGATAGGGGGACCGGGGAGCTGTTTTTT. This gives the protein CATSDLTDRGTGELFF.